The source of this T cell receptor (beta chain) is a study of human T cells and chemical hapten exposure. Study details: Patch tests delivered 0.01% DPC to the upper back and were evaluated at 6 days.

Trimming stripped 1 base from V and 1 base from J, with 9 bases between. Germline V gene data show CDR1 as SGHAT and CDR2 as FQNNGV. This CDR3 spans 15 amino acids. Time point: patch test 2, 6 weeks after DPC sensitization. Treatment described: therapeutic diphenylcyclopropenone sensitization with weekly scalp DPC. In TCRdb, the RACE reads were re-called with MiXCR into one record per CDR3 protein. This sample has tens of thousands of distinct CDR3 sequences, with approximately 10% found just once. The TCR comes from a man aged 40-55 years with alopecia areata. Some clones in this sample may be carry-over from other donors' samples. The chain links TRBV11-2 to TRBJ2-3; unclear D gene. Sequenced material: whole blood, taken in connection with sensitization to the hapten diphenylcyclopropenone (DPC). In DNA form, the CDR3 reads TGTGCCAGCAGCTTAGCCCCCAGCGGCACAGATACGCAGTATTTT. It encodes CASSLAPSGTDTQYF.